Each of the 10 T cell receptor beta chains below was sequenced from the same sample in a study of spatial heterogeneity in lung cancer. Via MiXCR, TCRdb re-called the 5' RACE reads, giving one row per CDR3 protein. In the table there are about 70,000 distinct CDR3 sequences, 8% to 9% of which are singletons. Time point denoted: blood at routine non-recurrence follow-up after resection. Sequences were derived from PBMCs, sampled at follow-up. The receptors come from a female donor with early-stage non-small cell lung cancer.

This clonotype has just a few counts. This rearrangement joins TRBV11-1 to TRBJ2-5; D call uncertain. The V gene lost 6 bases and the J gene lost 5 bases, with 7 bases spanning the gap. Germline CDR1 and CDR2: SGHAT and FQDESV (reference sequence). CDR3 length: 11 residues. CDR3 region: CASRLEETQYF. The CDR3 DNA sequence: TGTGCCAGCAGGCTAGAGGAGACCCAGTACTTC.

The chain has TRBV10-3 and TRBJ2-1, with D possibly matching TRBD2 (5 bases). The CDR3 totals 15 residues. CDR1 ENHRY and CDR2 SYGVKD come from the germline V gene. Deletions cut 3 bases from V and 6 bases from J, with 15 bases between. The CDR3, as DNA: TGTGCCATCAGTGAAGGGCAGATTACTAGCAATGAGCAGTTCTTC. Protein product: CAISEGQITSNEQFF.

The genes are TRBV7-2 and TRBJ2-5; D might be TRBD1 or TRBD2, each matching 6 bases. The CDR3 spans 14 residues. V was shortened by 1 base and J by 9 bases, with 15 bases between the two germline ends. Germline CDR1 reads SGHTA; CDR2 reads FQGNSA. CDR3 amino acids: CASSLVGARRAQYF. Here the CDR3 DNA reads TGTGCCAGCAGCTTAGTGGGGGCACGGAGGGCCCAGTACTTC. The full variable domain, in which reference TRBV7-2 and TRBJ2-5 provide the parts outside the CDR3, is GAGVSQSPSNKVTEKGKDVELRCDPISGHTALYWYRQSLGQGLEFLIYFQGNSAPDKSGLPSDRFSAERTGGSVSTLTIQRTQQEDSAVYLCASSLVGARRAQYFGPGTRLLVL.

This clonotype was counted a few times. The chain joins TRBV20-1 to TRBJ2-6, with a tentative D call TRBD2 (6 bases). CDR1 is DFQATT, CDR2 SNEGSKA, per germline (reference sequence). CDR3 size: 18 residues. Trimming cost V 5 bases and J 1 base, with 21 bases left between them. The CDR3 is CSADPPGRGLSGANVLTF. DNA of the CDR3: TGCAGTGCTGACCCCCCCGGGAGAGGGCTGTCTGGGGCCAACGTCCTGACTTTC.

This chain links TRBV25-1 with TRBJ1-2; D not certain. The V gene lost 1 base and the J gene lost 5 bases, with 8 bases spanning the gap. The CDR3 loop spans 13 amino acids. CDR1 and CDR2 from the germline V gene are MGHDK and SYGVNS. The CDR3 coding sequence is TGTGCCAGCAGTGAATCTGCCCGGTATGGCTACACCTTC. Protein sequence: CASSESARYGYTF.

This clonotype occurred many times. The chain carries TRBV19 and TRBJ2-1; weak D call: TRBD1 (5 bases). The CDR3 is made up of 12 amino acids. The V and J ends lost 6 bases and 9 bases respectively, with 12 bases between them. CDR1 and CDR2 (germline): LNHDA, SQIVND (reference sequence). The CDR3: CASRTALSEQFF. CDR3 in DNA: TGTGCCAGTAGGACAGCCCTCAGTGAGCAGTTCTTC.

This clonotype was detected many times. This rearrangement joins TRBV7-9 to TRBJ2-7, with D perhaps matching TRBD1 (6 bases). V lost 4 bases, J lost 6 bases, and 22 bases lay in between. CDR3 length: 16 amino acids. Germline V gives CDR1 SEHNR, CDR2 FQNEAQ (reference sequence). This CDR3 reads CASSSLRGTRIFEQYF. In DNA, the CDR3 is TGTGCCAGCAGCTCCTTGAGGGGGACCCGCATCTTCGAGCAGTACTTC.

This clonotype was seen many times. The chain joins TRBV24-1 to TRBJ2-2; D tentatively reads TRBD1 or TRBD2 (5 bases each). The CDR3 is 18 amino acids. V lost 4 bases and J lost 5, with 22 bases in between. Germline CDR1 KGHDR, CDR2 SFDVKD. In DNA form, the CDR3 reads TGTGCCACCAGTGAGTCACCGGGACCCTACCTGGGTACCGGGGAGCTGTTTTTT. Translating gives CATSESPGPYLGTGELFF.

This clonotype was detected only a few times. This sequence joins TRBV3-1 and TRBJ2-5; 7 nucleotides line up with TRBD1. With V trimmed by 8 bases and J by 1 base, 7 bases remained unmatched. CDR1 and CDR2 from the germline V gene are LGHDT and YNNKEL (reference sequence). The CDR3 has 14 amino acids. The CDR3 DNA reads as TGTGCCAGCGACCTAGGGGGCCCCCAAGAGACCCAGTACTTC. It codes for CASDLGGPQETQYF.

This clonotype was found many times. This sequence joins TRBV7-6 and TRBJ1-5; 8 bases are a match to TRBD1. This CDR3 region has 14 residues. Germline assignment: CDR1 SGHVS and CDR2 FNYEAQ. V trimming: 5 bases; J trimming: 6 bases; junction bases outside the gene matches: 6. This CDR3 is CASSAGQGAQPQHF. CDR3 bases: TGTGCCAGCAGCGCTGGGCAGGGGGCTCAGCCCCAGCATTTT.